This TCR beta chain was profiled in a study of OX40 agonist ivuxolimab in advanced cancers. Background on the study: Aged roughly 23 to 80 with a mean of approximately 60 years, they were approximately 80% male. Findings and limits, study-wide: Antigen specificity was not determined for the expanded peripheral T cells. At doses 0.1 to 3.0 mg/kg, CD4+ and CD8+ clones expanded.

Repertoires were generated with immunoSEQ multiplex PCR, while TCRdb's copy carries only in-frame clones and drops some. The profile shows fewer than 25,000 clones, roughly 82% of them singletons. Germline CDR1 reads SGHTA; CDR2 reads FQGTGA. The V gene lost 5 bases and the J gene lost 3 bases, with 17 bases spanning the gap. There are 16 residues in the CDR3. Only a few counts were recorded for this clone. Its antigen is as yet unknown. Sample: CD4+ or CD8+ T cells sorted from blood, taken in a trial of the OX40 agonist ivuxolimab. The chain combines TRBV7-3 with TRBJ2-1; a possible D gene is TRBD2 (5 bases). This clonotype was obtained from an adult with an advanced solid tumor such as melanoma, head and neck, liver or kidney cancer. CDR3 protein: CASSPNPGLHYNEQFF. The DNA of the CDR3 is TGTGCCAGCAGCCCCAACCCGGGGTTACACTACAATGAGCAGTTCTTC.